This TCR beta chain was sequenced in a study of T cells in localized non-small cell lung cancer. Regarding the study as a whole: When the top 100 tumor clones were examined, a median approximately 59 of them also appeared in the adjacent lung, which was paired and uninvolved. Sequence data derive from only one tumor region, so heterogeneity remains possible. Tumor trailed uninvolved adjacent lung in T cell clonality, which peaked there.

Points on this clone: Its target is unknown.

Germline CDR1 reads SGHNT; CDR2 reads YENEEA. Trimming stripped 5 bases from V and 4 bases from J, with 14 bases between. The CDR3 spans 14 residues. Clones were read by immunoSEQ multiplex PCR, and TCRdb kept only the in-frame ones, dropping some. Among over a thousand clones listed, roughly 28% were seen once. Two independent pathologists confirmed no atypia in lung taken at least 2 cm from tumor. This rearrangement joins TRBV11-3 to TRBJ1-1, with a tentative D call TRBD1 (5 bases). The clonotype originates from a man aged 35 to 69 with stage I lung adenocarcinoma. Specimen: normal lung tissue next to the tumor, collected before any cancer treatment. DNA for the CDR3: TGTGCCAGCAGCCCCAACCGGGGGGGCACTGAAGCTTTCTTT. It yields the protein CASSPNRGGTEAFF. The variable domain in full, completed from reference TRBV11-3 and TRBJ1-1, reads EAGVVQSPRYKIIEKKQPVAFWCNPISGHNTLYWYLQNLGQGPELLIRYENEEAVDDSQLPKDRFSAERLKGVDSTLKIQPAELGDSAVYLCASSPNRGGTEAFFGQGTRLTVV.